This T cell receptor beta chain was found in a study of cytomegalovirus exposure and HLA in healthy donors. Sequencing was performed with immunoSEQ multiplex PCR; in TCRdb, only in-frame clones are kept and a portion is missing. The sample consists of about 350,000 clones, roughly nine tenths of them appearing once. Germline assignment: CDR1 SQVTM and CDR2 ANQGSEA. Trimming took off 5 bases at V and 2 bases at J, with 7 bases between the two ends. The CDR3 spans 12 residues. This TCR came from a woman in her twenties or thirties in good health and CMV-seropositive. The source material was PBMCs. The chain has TRBV29-1 and TRBJ2-1; D is undetermined. Here the CDR3 reads CSVLNPYNEQFF. CDR3 in DNA: TGCAGCGTTTTAAATCCCTACAATGAGCAGTTCTTC.